These 14 T cell receptor beta chains were sequenced from one sample in a study of blood T cell repertoires in COVID-19 (TCRdb year 2020). The library was made by the immunoSEQ multiplex PCR assay. This immuneACCESS table, as held by TCRdb, lists in-frame sequences with V and J called but not all clones. Of the missing ones, under half trace to an unresolved V gene in checked studies; the others have no known cause. This sample holds under 250,000 clones; more than 70% were observed only once. Jointly, the top ten make up approximately 2.6% of the sample. Sequencing input: peripheral blood. These TCRs come from a woman in her sixties or seventies with acute or convalescent COVID-19.

With respect to this clone: The same CDR3 is also encoded by other DNA sequences in this sample. The chain is built from TRBV18 and TRBJ1-5; D is perhaps TRBD1 (6 bases). The V gene's germline CDR1 is KGHSH and CDR2 LQKENI. This CDR3 is 13 amino acids long. The germline V and J ends were trimmed by 3 bases and 4 bases, with 7 bases remaining between them. CDR3 residues: CASSPDRNQPQHF. Here the CDR3 DNA reads TGTGCCAGCTCACCGGACAGAAATCAGCCCCAGCATTTT.

This clone was seen more than once but under ten times. V is TRBV5-4 and J is TRBJ2-3; a possible D gene is TRBD1 (5 bases). This CDR3 spans 15 amino acids. V lost 3 bases and J 4 bases, leaving 15 bases between the germline ends. Germline V gives CDR1 SGHNT, CDR2 YYREEE (reference sequence). The CDR3 nucleotides read TGTGCCAGCAGCTCTCCCCTGGGGCAGTCAGATACGCAGTATTTT. It encodes CASSSPLGQSDTQYF.

The rearrangement joins TRBV6-5 to TRBJ1-1; 7 bases are shared with TRBD1. The CDR3 is 15 residues long. The V gene's germline CDR1 is MNHEY and CDR2 SVGAGI. V lost 5 bases, J lost 5 bases, and 11 bases stayed unmatched. CDR3 bases: TGTGCCAGCAGTAGACAAGACAGGGTGGAAACTGAAGCTTTCTTT. Translation: CASSRQDRVETEAFF.

The chain employs TRBV21-1 and TRBJ1-2. TRBV21-1 represents a pseudogene. The CDR3 contains 14 residues. This CDR3 reads CASSKGGGTYGYTF. In DNA form, the CDR3 reads TGTGCCAGCAGCAAAGGGGGAGGGACCTATGGCTACACCTTC.

J is TRBJ1-1 and V is TRBV19; 10 positions agree with TRBD1. CDR3 length equals 17 residues. Per the germline V gene, CDR1 is LNHDA and CDR2 is SQIVND (reference sequence). V was clipped by 3 bases and J by 3 bases; unmatched bases: 10. CDR3 in DNA: TGTGCCAGTAGTATTGACCGGGACAGGGGTTTTGACACTGAAGCTTTCTTT. Its protein is CASSIDRDRGFDTEAFF.

This chain uses TRBV28 with TRBJ1-2; 7 nucleotides agree with TRBD1. The CDR3 runs to 13 residues. The V and J ends lost 7 bases and 0 bases, in that order; junction bases with no gene match: 2. Germline V gives CDR1 MDHEN, CDR2 SYDVKM. The CDR3 DNA reads TGTGCCAGCATGACAGGGTCTAACTATGGCTACACCTTC. Protein sequence: CASMTGSNYGYTF.

The V call is TRBV19, the J call TRBJ2-7; D is possibly TRBD1 (6 bases). The CDR3 runs to 14 residues. Germline V CDR1 and CDR2: LNHDA, SQIVND (reference sequence). The germline V and J ends were trimmed by 3 bases and 7 bases, with 16 bases remaining between them. The CDR3 region has the DNA TGTGCCAGTAGTATGGACAGACTCCCTTTGGAGCAGTACTTC. The encoded protein is CASSMDRLPLEQYF.

The chain uses TRBV9 and TRBJ1-1; D is perhaps TRBD1 (6 bases). The CDR3 runs 14 residues. Germline CDR1 and CDR2: SGDLS and YYNGEE. Trimming shortened V by 3 bases and J by 2 bases, and 11 bases separated the two germline ends. CDR3 protein: CASSEQGPNTEAFF. The CDR3 coding sequence is TGTGCCAGCAGCGAACAGGGACCCAACACTGAAGCTTTCTTT.

The chain has TRBV7-9 and TRBJ2-5, with TRBD2 matching 12 bases. V was pared by 3 bases and J by 1 base, with 9 bases of the junction left unmatched. CDR3 size: 18 residues. Germline CDR1 is SEHNR and CDR2 is FQNEAQ (reference sequence). The CDR3 sequence is CASSFGLAGGLIQETQYF. The CDR3 nucleotides read TGTGCCAGCAGCTTCGGGCTAGCGGGGGGGTTAATCCAAGAGACCCAGTACTTC.

The chain is built from TRBV19 and TRBJ2-2, with TRBD2 matching over 8 bases. J gave up 0 bases and V 7 bases, and 4 bases lay outside the gene matches. This CDR3 spans 15 amino acids. The V gene's germline CDR1 is LNHDA and CDR2 SQIVND (reference sequence). Written as DNA, the CDR3 is TGTGCCAGTAAATCTAGCGGGCCGAACACCGGGGAGCTGTTTTTT. This translates into CASKSSGPNTGELFF.

The V call is TRBV28, the J call TRBJ1-5; 7 nucleotides line up with TRBD1. This CDR3 is built from 16 residues. The junction had 10 bases not matched to a gene; V was cut back by 2 bases and J by 6 bases. Germline CDR1 and CDR2: MDHEN and SYDVKM. This CDR3 reads CASSLDQGGGRQPQHF. The CDR3 DNA follows: TGTGCCAGCAGTTTAGACCAGGGGGGAGGTCGTCAGCCCCAGCATTTT.

This chain connects TRBV4-2 to TRBJ2-1; TRBD1 aligns across 9 bases. The CDR3 extends over 15 amino acids. CDR1 is LGHNA and CDR2 is YNFKEQ in the germline V gene. The J segment lost 4 bases and the V segment lost 0 bases, leaving 1 base of the junction unmatched. CDR3: CASSQEDRGYNEQFF. For the CDR3, the DNA is TGTGCCAGCAGCCAAGAGGACAGGGGATACAATGAGCAGTTCTTC.

The chain couples TRBV28 to TRBJ1-4; TRBD1 matches 9 bases. In germline, CDR1 is MDHEN, CDR2 SYDVKM. There are 14 residues in the CDR3. V lost 8 bases, J lost 3 bases, and 4 bases stayed unmatched. CDR3 sequence (DNA): TGTGCCAGCTTAAGACAGGGGGCTAATGAAAAACTGTTTTTT. It is translated as CASLRQGANEKLFF.

This chain links TRBV30 with TRBJ2-1; the match to TRBD2 covers 12 bases. The J segment lost 9 bases and the V segment lost 4 bases, leaving 7 bases of the junction unmatched. Looked up from germline, CDR1 is GTSNPN and CDR2 is SVGIG (reference sequence). The CDR3 loop spans 14 amino acids. In DNA, the CDR3 is TGTGCCTGGACCCTAGCGGGAGGGTCCGGTGAGCAGTTCTTC. Its protein is CAWTLAGGSGEQFF.